This TCR beta chain came from a study of T cell responses to AZD1222 COVID-19 vaccine. Study findings and constraints: Donors skewed white British and female; clonal diversity was possibly underestimated. Per reports, nearly half of all spike-specific TCRs target regions that are unmutated in variants.

As concerns this clone: Its cognate antigen is unknown.

The ends were cut back, 6 bases at V and 5 bases at J, with 16 bases in the middle. The CDR3 contains 14 residues. Per the germline V gene, CDR1 is SNHLY and CDR2 is FYNNEI. TCRdb's table, derived via immunoSEQ multiplex PCR, lists solely in-frame clones and lacks some. Found here are about 140,000 clones, more than 75% of them singletons; the top ten hold 4.1%. The receptor comes from an adult in good health. V gene TRBV2 combines with J gene TRBJ1-2, with D perhaps TRBD1 (6 bases). The specimen comprised peripheral blood, sampled on day 0 of AZD1222 vaccination. The CDR3 loop reads CASSDTTGLYGYTF. CDR3 DNA sequence: TGTGCCAGCAGCGATACGACAGGACTATATGGCTACACCTTC.